The 30 T cell receptor beta chains listed next were all sequenced from one sample in a study of blood T cell repertoires in COVID-19. Sequencing was performed with immunoSEQ multiplex PCR; in TCRdb, only in-frame clones are kept and a portion is missing. The sample has a few hundred thousand clones, roughly 87% seen once. Sequencing was carried out using peripheral blood. The source is a man aged 18 to 30 with active or convalescent COVID-19.

V gene TRBV6-6 combines with J gene TRBJ1-1; unclear D gene. The V end was cut by 0 bases, the J end by 1 base, with 12 bases between. This CDR3 comprises 16 residues. Germline CDR1 is MNHNY and CDR2 is SVGAGI (reference sequence). The CDR3 protein is CASSYSIPGRNTEAFF. CDR3 DNA: TGTGCCAGCAGTTACTCGATCCCGGGGAGGAACACTGAAGCTTTCTTT.

This clone was seen only a few times. This chain connects TRBV7-2 to TRBJ1-1; 8 positions agree with TRBD1. The germline V gene has CDR1 SGHTA and CDR2 FQGNSA. This CDR3 is 18 amino acids long. V shed 3 bases and J 3 bases; nucleotides not matched to a gene: 15. The CDR3 sequence: CASSLRSQGAPSDTEAFF. DNA for the CDR3: TGTGCCAGCAGCTTGAGATCTCAGGGGGCGCCTTCGGACACTGAAGCTTTCTTT.

This clone showed up just once. The CDR3 DNA sequence: TGCAGCGGGGGACAGAAGGTAGATACGCAGTATTTT. Translation: CSGGQKVDTQYF. V gene TRBV29-1 combines with J gene TRBJ2-3; the match to TRBD1 covers 7 bases. After removal of 7 bases from V and 5 bases from J, the junction contained 6 bases not matched to a gene. The CDR3 is 12 amino acids. Germline CDR1 is SQVTM and CDR2 is ANQGSEA.

The V call is TRBV27, the J call TRBJ2-3; 9 bases match TRBD1. This CDR3 has 15 amino acids. Looked up from germline, CDR1 is MNHEY and CDR2 is SMNVEV (reference sequence). The J segment lost 3 bases and the V segment lost 7 bases, leaving 8 bases of the junction unmatched. This CDR3 is CASTAGQGRTDTQYF. The CDR3 coding sequence is TGTGCCAGCACCGCGGGACAGGGTAGGACAGATACGCAGTATTTT.

The rearrangement links TRBV9 to TRBJ2-5; TRBD2 agrees at 9 bases. This CDR3 is 16 amino acids long. Germline CDR1 and CDR2: SGDLS and YYNGEE. The V segment lost 3 bases and the J segment 1 base; nucleotides outside the gene matches: 7. CDR3: CASSGARGGPQETQYF. For the CDR3, the DNA is TGTGCCAGCAGCGGGGCGCGGGGGGGGCCCCAAGAGACCCAGTACTTC. Looking up the rest from reference TRBV9 and TRBJ2-5 gives the full variable domain: DSGVTQTPKHLITATGQRVTLRCSPRSGDLSVYWYQQSLDQGLQFLIQYYNGEERAKGNILERFSAQQFPDLHSELNLSSLELGDSALYFCASSGARGGPQETQYFGPGTRLLVL.

The V call is TRBV5-4, the J call TRBJ2-1; a possible D gene is TRBD2 (5 bases). This CDR3 region has 14 residues. The V gene's germline CDR1 is SGHNT and CDR2 YYREEE (reference sequence). Trimming shortened V by 0 bases and J by 5 bases, and 9 bases separated the two germline ends. CDR3 region: CASSLGGLNNEQFF. The CDR3 DNA sequence: TGTGCCAGCAGCTTGGGAGGACTCAACAATGAGCAGTTCTTC.

The genes are TRBV4-1 and TRBJ1-4; D not resolved. The CDR3 loop spans 16 amino acids. Trimming pared 0 bases from V and 0 bases from J, leaving 8 bases between. CDR1 is MGHRA, CDR2 YSYEKL, per germline. The CDR3 sequence is CASSQDHRTTNEKLFF. CDR3 DNA: TGCGCCAGCAGCCAAGATCACAGAACAACTAATGAAAAACTGTTTTTT.

The chain joins TRBV9 to TRBJ1-2, with 7 positions matching TRBD1. The CDR3 spans 12 residues. Germline CDR1 is SGDLS and CDR2 is YYNGEE. After removal of 7 bases from V and 7 bases from J, the junction contained 7 bases not matched to a gene. The CDR3 DNA is TGTGCCAGCCGTAGGGGGCGGGGTGGCTACACCTTC. Residues: CASRRGRGGYTF.

The V call is TRBV6-2 or TRBV6-3, the J call TRBJ2-1, with 12 bases that match TRBD2. CDR1 MNHEY and CDR2 SVGEGT come from the germline V gene. The V gene end was trimmed by 4 bases and the J gene end by 2 bases; junction bases not matched to a gene: 6. The CDR3 runs 17 residues. CDR3 bases: TGTGCCAGCAGTTTCCTAGCGGGAGGGGGGCCCTACAATGAGCAGTTCTTC. Amino acid sequence: CASSFLAGGGPYNEQFF.

V usage is TRBV15 and J usage is TRBJ1-3; a weak D match, TRBD1 (5 bases). The V and J ends lost 3 bases and 4 bases respectively, with 13 bases between them. This CDR3 is built from 15 residues. Germline V lookup: CDR1 LNHNV, CDR2 YYDKDF (reference sequence). CDR3 region: CATSSPPGHGNTIYF. CDR3 nucleotides: TGTGCCACCAGCAGTCCTCCAGGACACGGAAACACCATATATTTT. Using reference TRBV15 and TRBJ1-3 for the parts outside the CDR3, the full variable domain is DAMVIQNPRYQVTQFGKPVTLSCSQTLNHNVMYWYQQKSSQAPKLLFHYYDKDFNNEADTPDNFQSRRPNTSFCFLDIRSPGLGDTAMYLCATSSPPGHGNTIYFGEGSWLTVV.

There are a few counts of this clone. The rearrangement joins TRBV7-8 to TRBJ2-3; TRBD1 agrees at 9 bases. The CDR3 is made up of 16 amino acids. J lost 2 bases, V lost 5 bases, and 8 bases had no gene match. Per germline, CDR1 SGHVS and CDR2 FQNEAQ. CDR3 in DNA: TGTGCCAGCAGCAGTACCGGGACAGGGTCCACAGATACGCAGTATTTT. Encoded protein: CASSSTGTGSTDTQYF.

The chain links TRBV12-3 or TRBV12-4 to TRBJ2-7, with D hard to call. The CDR3 extends over 13 amino acids. Trimming took off 3 bases at V and 1 base at J, with 7 bases between the two ends. CDR3 DNA sequence: TGTGCCAGCAGTTTCGCTCAGTCCTACGAGCAGTACTTC. Residues: CASSFAQSYEQYF.

This clone has just a few counts. V is TRBV5-1 and J is TRBJ1-4, with D possibly being TRBD1 (6 bases). Germline values: CDR1 SGHRS, CDR2 YFSETQ. This CDR3 has 15 residues. V lost 5 bases, J lost 7 bases, and 18 bases lay in between. The CDR3, as DNA: TGCGCCAGCAGACCCCAGACAGGACCGAGTGAAAAACTGTTTTTT. It yields the protein CASRPQTGPSEKLFF. Full variable domain (outside the CDR3, taken from reference TRBV5-1 and TRBJ1-4): KAGVTQTPRYLIKTRGQQVTLSCSPISGHRSVSWYQQTPGQGLQFLFEYFSETQRNKGNFPGRFSGRQFSNSRSEMNVSTLELGDSALYLCASRPQTGPSEKLFFGSGTQLSVL.

The genes are TRBV4-3 and TRBJ2-7; 8 nucleotides line up with TRBD2. This CDR3 comprises 15 residues. CDR1 is LGHNA and CDR2 is YSLEER in the germline V gene. J was trimmed by 0 bases and V by 2 bases; bases with no gene match: 3. Written as DNA, the CDR3 is TGCGCCAGCAGCCAACGCGGGGGGAGCTCCTACGAGCAGTACTTC. Translating gives CASSQRGGSSYEQYF.

This clone was found a few times. V and J are TRBV6-5 and TRBJ1-1, with TRBD1 identical over 7 bases. V dropped 2 bases and J dropped 6; count of bases not matched to a gene: 6. The germline gives CDR1 MNHEY, CDR2 SVGAGI. The CDR3 spans 14 residues. The CDR3, as DNA: TGTGCCAGCAGTTACCAGGGCAGGGGGTCTGAAGCTTTCTTT. Its translation is CASSYQGRGSEAFF.

The chain couples TRBV6-1 to TRBJ2-1, with D unresolved. Per the germline V gene, CDR1 is MNHNS and CDR2 is SASEGT. The V end lost 1 base, the J end lost 15 bases, and 13 bases lay between the germline ends. This CDR3 has 12 amino acids. CDR3 DNA: TGTGCCAGCAGTGAAGTCGCAATTAGTGGGTTCTTC. As protein: CASSEVAISGFF.

The chain combines TRBV7-8 with TRBJ2-1; a possible D gene is TRBD1 (6 bases). Trimming cost V 0 bases and J 9 bases, with 15 bases left between them. The CDR3 covers 15 residues. Germline-derived CDR1 and CDR2 are SGHVS and FQNEAQ. The CDR3 protein is CASSLAYKVDSEQFF. The CDR3 DNA sequence: TGTGCCAGCAGCTTAGCCTATAAGGTGGACAGTGAGCAGTTCTTC.

The chain links TRBV10-2 to TRBJ1-1; D remains ambiguous. The CDR3 covers 12 residues. Germline values: CDR1 WSHSY, CDR2 SAAADI. V was shortened by 10 bases and J by 3 bases, with 12 bases between the two germline ends. The CDR3 region is CATRDGDTEAFF. CDR3 bases: TGCGCCACCAGAGACGGGGACACTGAAGCTTTCTTT.

The chain is built from TRBV18 and TRBJ2-7, with D possibly matching TRBD2 (6 bases). Trimming stripped 5 bases from V and 2 bases from J, with 10 bases between. The CDR3 totals 13 residues. Germline V gives CDR1 KGHSH, CDR2 LQKENI. The CDR3 DNA follows: TGTGCCAGCTCATCGGGGGATACCTACGAGCAGTACTTC. It translates to CASSSGDTYEQYF. The whole variable domain, remainder taken from reference TRBV18 and TRBJ2-7, is NAGVMQNPRHLVRRRGQEARLRCSPMKGHSHVYWYRQLPEEGLKFMVYLQKENIIDESGMPKERFSAEFPKEGPSILRIQQVVRGDSAAYFCASSSGDTYEQYFGPGTRLTVT.

The chain uses TRBV27 and TRBJ1-1; a weak D match, TRBD1 (6 bases). This CDR3 contains 14 residues. Trimming took 6 bases from V and 2 from J, leaving 13 bases between them. Germline lookup yields CDR1 MNHEY and CDR2 SMNVEV (reference sequence). As DNA, the CDR3 is TGTGCCAGCAGGACCCAGGGGTTTAACACTGAAGCTTTCTTT. The encoded protein is CASRTQGFNTEAFF.

The table lists this clone with a count of one. V is TRBV14 and J is TRBJ2-7, with 9 bases that match TRBD2. Trimming cost V 2 bases and J 4 bases; bases outside gene matches: 3. The CDR3 contains 14 residues. Germline CDR1 reads SGHDN; CDR2 reads FVKESK. Written as DNA, the CDR3 is TGTGCCAGCAGCCAACTAGCGGGACTATACGAGCAGTACTTC. This codes for CASSQLAGLYEQYF.

The gene calls are TRBV27 and TRBJ1-1; tentative D call: TRBD1 (5 bases). CDR1 is MNHEY and CDR2 is SMNVEV in the germline V gene (reference sequence). V was clipped by 6 bases and J by 1 base, with 12 bases between them. The CDR3 length is 14 residues. CDR3 loop: CASSPGGGNTEAFF. As DNA, the CDR3 is TGTGCCAGCAGCCCGGGCGGGGGGAACACTGAAGCTTTCTTT.

This chain uses TRBV5-4 with TRBJ1-2, with 7 bases identical to TRBD1. The CDR3 extends over 15 amino acids. Germline trimming cut 4 bases from V and 4 bases from J; bases unmatched to any gene: 10. The germline CDR1 and CDR2 sequences are SGHNT and YYREEE (reference sequence). This CDR3 is CASSPETGSVYGYTF. CDR3 sequence (DNA): TGTGCCAGCAGCCCGGAGACAGGGTCGGTCTATGGCTACACCTTC.

The V gene is TRBV27, the J gene TRBJ1-1; D remains unclear. CDR1 and CDR2 (germline): MNHEY, SMNVEV (reference sequence). The V gene lost 6 bases and the J gene lost 5 bases, with 28 bases spanning the gap. The CDR3 covers 18 residues. In DNA form, the CDR3 reads TGTGCCAGCAGGAGTCCCACCGGGTCCTCCGCATTTGGGACTGAAGCTTTCTTT. Translating it yields CASRSPTGSSAFGTEAFF.

This clone has only a few counts. The chain is built from TRBV6-5 and TRBJ2-7, with D possibly TRBD2 on 5 matching bases. V was clipped by 5 bases and J by 2 bases, with 13 bases between them. The CDR3 contains 14 residues. CDR1 is MNHEY and CDR2 is SVGAGI in the germline V gene. The CDR3 protein is CASSTYRGAYEQYF. The CDR3 nucleotides read TGTGCCAGCAGTACCTATCGGGGAGCCTACGAGCAGTACTTC.

The genes are TRBV7-9 and TRBJ1-6, with a possible D match to TRBD1 (5 bases). The CDR3 sequence is 13 residues long. Germline CDR1 reads SEHNR; CDR2 reads FQNEAQ (reference sequence). V was shortened by 3 bases and J by 10 bases, with 10 bases between the two germline ends. The CDR3 sequence: CASSFQGWSPLHF. The CDR3 DNA reads as TGTGCCAGCAGCTTCCAGGGTTGGTCACCCCTCCACTTT. The full variable domain, in which reference TRBV7-9 and TRBJ1-6 provide the parts outside the CDR3, is DTGVSQNPRHKITKRGQNVTFRCDPISEHNRLYWYRQTLGQGPEFLTYFQNEAQLEKSRLLSDRFSAERPKGSFSTLEIQRTEQGDSAMYLCASSFQGWSPLHFGNGTRLTVT.

V is TRBV6-2 or TRBV6-3 and J is TRBJ2-5; the D gene is possibly TRBD2 (6 bases). V was shortened by 6 bases and J by 4 bases, with 15 bases between the two germline ends. CDR1 and CDR2 (germline): MNHEY, SVGEGT. CDR3 length: 14 amino acids. In nucleotides, the CDR3 is TGTGCCAGCAGCCCCGGGTCTAGCGTAGAGACCCAGTACTTC. Residues: CASSPGSSVETQYF.

The chain combines TRBV28 with TRBJ2-1; D perhaps matches TRBD2 (6 bases). Trimming removed 5 bases at V and 8 bases at J, with 28 bases between. CDR1 and CDR2 (germline): MDHEN, SYDVKM. The CDR3 covers 18 residues. The DNA of the CDR3 is TGTGCCAGCAGTGGAATCGTTGGAGGTGGGTGGGCTAGCGATGAGCAGTTCTTC. This encodes CASSGIVGGGWASDEQFF.

V gene TRBV6-5 combines with J gene TRBJ1-3, with a weak D call TRBD1 (5 bases). The ends were cut back, 2 bases at V and 0 bases at J, with 11 bases in the middle. The CDR3 contains 16 residues. The germline gives CDR1 MNHEY, CDR2 SVGAGI. The CDR3 here is CASSYTGHGSGNTIYF. The CDR3 DNA reads TGTGCCAGCAGTTACACAGGACACGGCTCTGGAAACACCATATATTTT.

The chain has TRBV4-1 and TRBJ2-7; D perhaps matches TRBD1 (5 bases). Trimming left V 0 bases short and J 3 bases short, with 12 bases between. The CDR3 is 15 residues long. CDR1 and CDR2 (germline): MGHRA, YSYEKL. The CDR3 DNA follows: TGCGCCAGCAGCCAAGACCCAGGGTTCAGCTACGAGCAGTACTTC. Translating gives CASSQDPGFSYEQYF.